Listed below are T cell receptor beta chains from one sample, sequenced in a study of blood T cells in healthy people across ages. MiXCR, run by TCRdb on the 5' RACE reads, gives a single entry per CDR3 protein. This repertoire shows over 1,500,000 distinct CDR3 sequences, about two fifths found once; its top ten account for under 25%. The sample consisted of blood. These receptors originate from a human donor in good health. CDR3s include the opening cysteine and the closing phenylalanine or tryptophan. A D gene is named only where the DNA matches it firmly. Not all rows give a size; the values are once, few, many and, for expanded clones, a class.

CDR3: CSGTGTRFGGYTF
DNA: TGCAGCGGCACCGGGACACGCTTCGGTGGCTACACCTTC
D: -
size: many
J: TRBJ1-2
V: TRBV29-1

CDR3: CASTRTVTDTQYF
DNA: TGTGCCAGCACCAGGACAGTGACAGATACGCAGTATTTT
D: -
size: -
J: TRBJ2-3
V: TRBV7-9

CDR3: CSASLAGGRYNEQFF
DNA: TGCAGTGCTAGTCTAGCGGGGGGGCGCTACAATGAGCAGTTCTTC
D: TRBD2
size: few
J: TRBJ2-1
V: TRBV20-1

CDR3: CASEYGWNLGSQPQHF
DNA: TGTGCCAGCGAATACGGTTGGAATTTGGGAAGTCAGCCCCAGCATTTT
D: -
size: -
J: TRBJ1-5
V: TRBV7-9

CDR3: CASSLGTSLLYEQYF
DNA: TGTGCCAGCAGCTTAGGGACTAGCCTGCTTTACGAGCAGTACTTC
D: TRBD2
size: -
J: TRBJ2-7
V: TRBV7-2

CDR3: CSFSQGAYEQYF
DNA: TGCAGCTTCTCACAGGGCGCCTACGAGCAGTACTTC
D: -
size: -
J: TRBJ2-7
V: TRBV20-1

CDR3: CASSLRDSNGYTF
DNA: TGTGCCAGCTCCCTCCGGGACAGTAATGGCTACACCTTC
D: TRBD1
size: few
J: TRBJ1-2
V: TRBV12-3/TRBV12-4

CDR3: CASSLDQSIEAFF
DNA: TGTGCCAGCAGCTTAGATCAGAGTATTGAAGCTTTCTTT
D: -
size: -
J: TRBJ1-1
V: TRBV11-2

CDR3: CASSWEESDSTKNIQYF
DNA: TGTGCCAGCAGTTGGGAGGAGTCAGACTCAACCAAAAACATTCAGTACTTC
D: -
size: -
J: TRBJ2-4
V: TRBV28

CDR3: CATVGVATEAFF
DNA: TGTGCCACCGTGGGGGTAGCGACTGAAGCTTTCTTT
D: -
size: -
J: TRBJ1-1
V: TRBV12-3/TRBV12-4

CDR3: CASSIPGQGMGGYTF
DNA: TGTGCCAGCAGCATCCCGGGACAGGGGATGGGTGGCTACACCTTC
D: TRBD1
size: -
J: TRBJ1-2
V: TRBV28

CDR3: CSVVGLAAYNEQFF
DNA: TGCAGCGTTGTGGGACTAGCGGCTTACAATGAGCAGTTCTTC
D: TRBD2
size: few
J: TRBJ2-1
V: TRBV29-1

CDR3: CASHYRGLNEKLFF
DNA: TGTGCCAGTCACTACAGGGGGCTAAATGAAAAACTGTTTTTT
D: TRBD1
size: -
J: TRBJ1-4
V: TRBV28

CDR3: CASTRTSGGAKFF
DNA: TGTGCCAGCACCCGGACTAGCGGGGGGGCCAAGTTCTTC
D: TRBD2
size: -
J: TRBJ2-1
V: TRBV3-1

CDR3: CASRLQGAGPRHF
DNA: TGTGCCAGCAGGCTACAGGGGGCCGGGCCCCGGCATTTT
D: TRBD1
size: -
J: TRBJ1-5
V: TRBV6-2/TRBV6-3

CDR3: CSVVRGLGYTF
DNA: TGCAGCGTTGTAAGGGGGCTTGGCTACACCTTC
D: TRBD1
size: -
J: TRBJ1-2
V: TRBV29-1

CDR3: CASSEFGAVTYSGANVLTF
DNA: TGTGCCAGCAGTGAATTTGGGGCGGTAACGTACTCTGGGGCCAACGTCCTGACTTTC
D: -
size: -
J: TRBJ2-6
V: TRBV25-1

CDR3: CAISAGALFGYTF
DNA: TGTGCCATCAGTGCAGGGGCCTTGTTTGGCTACACCTTC
D: -
size: few
J: TRBJ1-2
V: TRBV10-3

CDR3: CSARFPSPRTGELFF
DNA: TGCAGTGCTAGATTTCCAAGCCCGCGCACCGGGGAGCTGTTTTTT
D: -
size: -
J: TRBJ2-2
V: TRBV20-1

CDR3: CASRLSRGATYEQYF
DNA: TGTGCCAGCAGGCTATCCCGGGGGGCCACCTACGAGCAGTACTTC
D: -
size: few
J: TRBJ2-7
V: TRBV6-6

CDR3: CASSLPVSNQPQHF
DNA: TGTGCCAGCAGTTTACCAGTTAGCAATCAGCCCCAGCATTTT
D: -
size: few
J: TRBJ1-5
V: TRBV12-3/TRBV12-4

CDR3: CASGQEGASRPYEQYF
DNA: TGCGCCAGCGGCCAAGAAGGTGCATCCCGCCCCTACGAGCAGTACTTC
D: -
size: -
J: TRBJ2-7
V: TRBV4-1

CDR3: CSASGTGTGANALTF
DNA: TGCAGTGCTAGCGGTACGGGGACCGGGGCCAACGCCCTGACTTTC
D: -
size: -
J: TRBJ2-6
V: TRBV20-1

CDR3: CAISESGGAGAYNEQFF
DNA: TGTGCCATCAGTGAGTCTGGGGGGGCAGGTGCCTACAATGAGCAGTTCTTC
D: -
size: few
J: TRBJ2-1
V: TRBV10-3

CDR3: CASSEGAGVGETQYF
DNA: TGTGCCAGCAGTGAGGGGGCAGGGGTGGGTGAGACCCAGTACTTC
D: -
size: few
J: TRBJ2-5
V: TRBV6-1

CDR3: CASSLRTFGETQYF
DNA: TGTGCCAGCAGTTTAAGGACATTCGGGGAGACCCAGTACTTC
D: -
size: few
J: TRBJ2-5
V: TRBV27

CDR3: CASSPDKNTEAFF
DNA: TGTGCCAGCAGCCCTGATAAGAACACTGAAGCTTTCTTT
D: -
size: few
J: TRBJ1-1
V: TRBV6-2/TRBV6-3

CDR3: CASSFWKETQYF
DNA: TGTGCCAGCAGCTTTTGGAAAGAGACCCAGTACTTC
D: -
size: -
J: TRBJ2-5
V: TRBV7-2

CDR3: CATRSALDPPWEQYF
DNA: TGCGCCACCCGCTCGGCCCTAGATCCCCCTTGGGAGCAGTACTTC
D: -
size: -
J: TRBJ2-4
V: TRBV5-1

CDR3: CASSYVGTKPNTEAFF
DNA: TGTGCCAGCAGTTACGTGGGTACCAAACCCAACACTGAAGCTTTCTTT
D: -
size: -
J: TRBJ1-1
V: TRBV6-5

CDR3: CASSLAGPREQYF
DNA: TGTGCCAGCAGCTTAGCTGGACCAAGGGAGCAGTACTTC
D: -
size: many
J: TRBJ2-7
V: TRBV7-9

CDR3: CASSLAPRAPEQYF
DNA: TGTGCCAGCAGCTTAGCCCCCAGGGCGCCCGAGCAGTACTTC
D: -
size: -
J: TRBJ2-7
V: TRBV7-6

CDR3: CASSLESRRTYEQYF
DNA: TGTGCCAGCAGCTTAGAATCCCGACGAACCTACGAGCAGTACTTC
D: -
size: -
J: TRBJ2-7
V: TRBV7-2